These T cell receptor beta chains were read from a single sample in a study of OX40 agonist ivuxolimab in advanced cancers. Sequencing used immunoSEQ multiplex PCR; TCRdb keeps in-frame clones, though not all of them. Counted here are under 20,000 clones, around 62% occurring once; the ten biggest clones make up about 8.4%. Sequencing was performed on CD4+ or CD8+ T cells sorted from blood, taken in a trial of the OX40 agonist ivuxolimab. The receptors were gathered from an adult with an advanced solid tumor such as melanoma, head and neck, liver or kidney cancer. The CDR3 runs from the conserved cysteine through the conserved F or W.

v_gene	len	j_gene	CDR3aa
TRBV7-6	14	TRBJ1-6	CASSLMGEGSPLHF
TRBV10-3	13	TRBJ2-7	CAIRDPGNYEQYF
TRBV6-5	12	TRBJ1-2	CASSYGGGDTFF
TRBV5-4	15	TRBJ2-1	CASSTDSAGDNEQFF
TRBV6-4	14	TRBJ2-2	CASSEGGYTGELFF
TRBV7-9	11	TRBJ1-2	CASSLLGGYTF
TRBV13	11	TRBJ2-5	CASSFQETQYF
TRBV2	10	TRBJ1-2	CASTEDGYTF
TRBV28	15	TRBJ2-7	CASSFGGDRVYEQYF
TRBV4-2	15	TRBJ1-2	CASSQGTGRGYGYTF
TRBV5-4	13	TRBJ2-1	CASSAPSYNEQFF
TRBV11-2	12	TRBJ2-7	CASSLDFYEQYF